The rows below give T cell receptor beta chains drawn from one sample of a study of blood T cell repertoires in COVID-19. The data were produced by immunoSEQ multiplex PCR, yet TCRdb's version contains in-frame clones alone and is incomplete. The repertoire holds about 200,000 clones, with 86% as singletons. The sequenced sample consisted of peripheral blood. All receptors derive from a man aged 50-60 years with acute or convalescent COVID-19. CDR3s include the opening cysteine and the closing phenylalanine or tryptophan. A D gene is named only where the DNA matches it firmly. Some rows mark clone size as missing; the rest say once, few, many or name a class of expanded clone.

size	V	J	D	CDR3	DNA
.	TRBV19	TRBJ1-1	.	CASMGGTGGAFF	TGTGCCAGTATGGGAGGGACGGGAGGAGCTTTCTTT
.	TRBV7-2	TRBJ2-2	TRBD1	CASSLVQPGQGTNTGELFF	TGTGCCAGCAGCTTAGTCCAGCCAGGACAGGGCACGAACACCGGGGAGCTGTTTTTT
.	TRBV5-5	TRBJ2-1	TRBD2	CASSLATSGVYNEQFF	TGTGCCAGCAGCTTGGCGACTAGCGGGGTTTACAATGAGCAGTTCTTC
.	TRBV29-1	TRBJ1-2	.	CSVFSRQEANYGYTF	TGCAGCGTCTTTTCTCGACAGGAAGCAAACTATGGCTACACCTTC
.	TRBV6-5	TRBJ1-2	.	CASSYPGQYGYTF	TGTGCCAGCAGTTACCCAGGGCAGTATGGCTACACCTTC
once	TRBV19	TRBJ2-3	.	CASTPWGQGTSTDTQYF	TGTGCCAGTACCCCTTGGGGACAAGGAACTAGCACAGATACGCAGTATTTT
.	TRBV5-1	TRBJ1-2	TRBD1	CASSSGQGIYGYTF	TGCGCCAGCAGCTCAGGACAGGGGATTTATGGCTACACCTTC
.	TRBV18	TRBJ1-1	TRBD1	CASSGTGRSSGTEAFF	TGTGCCAGCTCGGGGACAGGGAGGTCCTCGGGCACTGAAGCTTTCTTT
.	TRBV4-1	TRBJ1-5	.	CASSPGLSSNQPQHF	TGCGCCAGCAGCCCTGGACTGTCCAGCAATCAGCCCCAGCATTTT
few	TRBV30	TRBJ2-4	TRBD1	CAWADKTGGGKNIQYF	TGTGCCTGGGCCGACAAGACAGGGGGCGGGAAAAACATTCAGTACTTC
.	TRBV7-9	TRBJ1-1	.	CASSFQVMNTEAFF	TGTGCCAGCAGCTTCCAGGTGATGAACACTGAAGCTTTCTTT
once	TRBV27	TRBJ2-5	TRBD2	CASMAGVQETQYF	TGTGCCAGCATGGCGGGAGTCCAAGAGACCCAGTACTTC
.	TRBV7-6	TRBJ1-1	TRBD1	CASSLNAGTVNTEAFF	TGTGCCAGCAGCTTAAACGCCGGGACAGTCAACACTGAAGCTTTCTTT
.	TRBV6-5	TRBJ1-5	TRBD1	CASRPGTGGRPQHF	TGTGCCAGCAGGCCCGGGACAGGGGGTCGTCCCCAGCATTTT
few	TRBV6-2/TRBV6-3	TRBJ2-7	.	CASSYPRVTLYEQYF	TGTGCCAGCAGTTATCCCAGGGTAACCCTCTACGAGCAGTACTTC
.	TRBV6-5	TRBJ2-1	.	CATQRGGPGPWQFF	TGTGCCACCCAACGAGGGGGACCGGGACCTTGGCAGTTCTTC
.	TRBV18	TRBJ1-1	.	CASSPTEETSGNTEAFF	TGTGCCAGCTCACCGACCGAGGAAACTAGCGGCAACACTGAAGCTTTCTTT
once	TRBV3-1/TRBV3-2	TRBJ2-7	.	CASSRLGPTMYEQYF	TGTGCCAGCAGCCGGCTGGGGCCAACGATGTACGAGCAGTACTTC
.	TRBV6-6	TRBJ2-7	TRBD1	CASSSTGDEQYF	TGTGCCAGCAGTTCGACAGGGGACGAGCAGTACTTC
.	TRBV2	TRBJ2-2	TRBD1	CASSGPDRENTGELFF	TGTGCCAGCAGTGGACCGGACAGGGAGAACACCGGGGAGCTGTTTTTT
.	TRBV24-1	TRBJ1-5	.	CATSDRGSNQPQHF	TGTGCCACCAGTGACAGGGGAAGCAATCAGCCCCAGCATTTT
once	TRBV27	TRBJ1-1	.	CASSLQGLMNTEAFF	TGTGCCAGCAGTTTACAGGGGCTTATGAACACTGAAGCTTTCTTT
.	TRBV7-9	TRBJ2-7	TRBD1	CASSLSGGVSYEQYF	TGTGCCAGCAGCCTGTCAGGGGGCGTCTCCTACGAGCAGTACTTC
.	TRBV10-3	TRBJ2-2	.	CAISRPGKDGELFF	TGTGCCATCAGTAGGCCAGGCAAGGACGGGGAGCTGTTTTTT
.	TRBV19	TRBJ1-2	.	CASRGGANYGYTF	TGTGCCAGTAGGGGTGGAGCTAACTATGGCTACACCTTC